This entry is about one T cell receptor (beta chain). The CDR3 carries no conserved terminal phenylalanine or tryptophan, so it likely arises from a read error. The ends lost 4 bases at V and 5 bases at J; junction bases unmatched: 4. Looked up from germline, CDR1 is SGHNT and CDR2 is YYREEE (reference sequence). The CDR3 sequence is 14 residues long. The sample belongs to a study of cytomegalovirus exposure and HLA in healthy donors. The PCR ran on 60 Vbeta and 13 Jbeta primers. Sequencing used immunoSEQ multiplex PCR; TCRdb keeps in-frame clones, though not all of them. The sample includes about 99,000 clones, 70% to 85% of them seen just once.

The gene calls are TRBV5-4 and TRBJ1-4, with 8 bases identical to TRBD1. The sample consisted of PBMCs. The clonotype was recovered from a young woman in good health and CMV-seropositive. This CDR3 reads CASSVDRVNEKLFV. The CDR3 DNA reads TGTGCCAGCAGCGTGGACAGGGTAAATGAAAAACTGTTTGTT.